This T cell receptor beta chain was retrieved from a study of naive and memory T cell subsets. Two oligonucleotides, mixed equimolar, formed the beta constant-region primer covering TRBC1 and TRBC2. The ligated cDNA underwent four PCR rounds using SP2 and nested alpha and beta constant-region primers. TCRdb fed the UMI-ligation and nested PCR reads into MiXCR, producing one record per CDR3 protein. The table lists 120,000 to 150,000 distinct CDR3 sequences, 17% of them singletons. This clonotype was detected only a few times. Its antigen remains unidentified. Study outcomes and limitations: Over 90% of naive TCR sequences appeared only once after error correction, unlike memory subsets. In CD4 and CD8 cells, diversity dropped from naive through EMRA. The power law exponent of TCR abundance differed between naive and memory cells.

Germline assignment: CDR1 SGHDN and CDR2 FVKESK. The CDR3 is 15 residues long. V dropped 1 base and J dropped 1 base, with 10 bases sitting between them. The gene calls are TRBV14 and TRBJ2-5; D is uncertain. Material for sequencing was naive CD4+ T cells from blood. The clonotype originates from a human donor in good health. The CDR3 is CASSQGSRFQETQYF. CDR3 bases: TGTGCCAGCAGCCAAGGATCTCGCTTCCAAGAGACCCAGTACTTC.